Described below is a single TCR beta chain sequence and its context. This sample stems from a study of T cells expressing NK-cell markers. TCRdb reprocessed the 5' RACE reads; each CDR3 protein has one entry and no DNA is given. The sample totals roughly 160,000 distinct CDR3 sequences. Germline CDR1 and CDR2: DFQATT and SNEGSKA (reference sequence). This CDR3 is 17 amino acids long. Sequenced material: blood T cells: a sorted CD56 or NKG2C T cell subset, CD4+ or CD8+ T cells, or bulk PBMC T cells (not recorded which). The chain is built from TRBV20-1 and TRBJ2-3; no DNA is available, so the TRBD2 call from TCRdb remains unchecked. This TCR was recovered from a man between 18 and 69 years old in good health. The CDR3 region is CSAGHWASGGALDTQYF.